This TCR beta chain was recovered during a study of blood T cell repertoires in COVID-19. For the study at large: Acute and convalescent COVID-19 samples came from the United States, Italy and Spain. PBMCs, B-cell-depleted T cells, or T cells were the source of the cDNA or gDNA that made up the material.

Per the germline V gene, CDR1 is GTSNPN and CDR2 is SVGIG (reference sequence). With 5 bases removed from V and 4 bases from J, the gap between germline ends came to 20 bases. The CDR3 is 15 residues long. Recruits, aged roughly 18 to 95 years, lived in under 25 US areas. Original analysis: How many nucleated cells were present was estimated from reference gene primer amplification. Profiling relied on immunoSEQ multiplex PCR, and the TCRdb table lists in-frame clones only, not all of them. That table gives V, J and clone size, and the DNA gave D and trimming. Of 200,000 to 250,000 clones listed, roughly 88% were seen once; the top ten hold 3% to 4.5%.

The clonotype was recovered from a woman aged 40 to 50 with acute COVID-19. Sequenced: PBMCs or T cells enriched from blood (not recorded which). The rearrangement uses TRBV30 and TRBJ2-5, with D possibly matching TRBD2 (5 bases). CDR3 bases: TGTGCCTGGGGTCCAAGTCGAGGGTCTGGAGAGACCCAGTACTTC. Amino acids: CAWGPSRGSGETQYF.